The rows below give T cell receptor beta chains drawn from one sample of a study of T cell clonotyping in hematopoietic cell transplantation. Profiled with immunoSEQ multiplex PCR; TCRdb holds only in-frame clones, not every one. The sample records about 14,000 clones, around 84% being singletons. Sequencing was performed on PBMCs, taken 100 days after allogeneic stem cell transplant. These receptors were collected from a male patient aged 50 to 60 who had an allogeneic stem cell transplant from an unrelated donor, so T cells may come from the graft donor. Some clones in this sample may be carry-over from other donors' samples. The CDR3 runs from the conserved cysteine through the conserved F or W. A D gene is named only where the DNA matches it firmly. Size is stated for part of the rows, as once, few or many counts, or as a class when the clone is expanded.

cdr3_nt: TGTGCCAGCAGCTTCCGGGACTACGGCCCCAATGAGCAGTTCTTC
cdr3_aa: CASSFRDYGPNEQFF
d_call: TRBD2
clone_size: NA
j_call: TRBJ2-1
v_call: TRBV5-6

cdr3_nt: TGTGCCAGCAGTGATCTCTTGAACACTGAAGCTTTCTTT
cdr3_aa: CASSDLLNTEAFF
d_call: NA
clone_size: medium-sized
j_call: TRBJ1-1
v_call: TRBV27

cdr3_nt: TGTGCCAGCAGTTACTCGAGGGGGTCGGCTGATGGCTACACCTTC
cdr3_aa: CASSYSRGSADGYTF
d_call: NA
clone_size: NA
j_call: TRBJ1-2
v_call: TRBV6-5

cdr3_nt: TGTGCCAGCAGCTTAAAGGGGACTGGGGCCAACGTCCTGACTTTC
cdr3_aa: CASSLKGTGANVLTF
d_call: NA
clone_size: NA
j_call: TRBJ2-6
v_call: TRBV7-6

cdr3_nt: TGTGCCAGCAGCCCTCGGGACTATTCATACGAGCAGTACTTC
cdr3_aa: CASSPRDYSYEQYF
d_call: TRBD2
clone_size: NA
j_call: TRBJ2-7
v_call: TRBV9

cdr3_nt: TGTGCCTGGAGTGTAAAGGCTAGCGGCCGCACAGATACGCAGTATTTT
cdr3_aa: CAWSVKASGRTDTQYF
d_call: TRBD2
clone_size: NA
j_call: TRBJ2-3
v_call: TRBV30

cdr3_nt: TGTGCCAGCAGTTTACAGGGGTCCGGGGAGCTGTTTTTT
cdr3_aa: CASSLQGSGELFF
d_call: NA
clone_size: NA
j_call: TRBJ2-2
v_call: TRBV27

cdr3_nt: TGTGCCTGGATCGGGGACTATGGCTACACCTTC
cdr3_aa: CAWIGDYGYTF
d_call: NA
clone_size: NA
j_call: TRBJ1-2
v_call: TRBV30

cdr3_nt: TGCAGCGTTCCGACAGTCGGGGGAAACACTGAAGCTTTCTTT
cdr3_aa: CSVPTVGGNTEAFF
d_call: NA
clone_size: NA
j_call: TRBJ1-1
v_call: TRBV29-1

cdr3_nt: TGTGCCAGCAGCGTAGCTCTAGGGACTGGCACTGAAGCTTTCTTT
cdr3_aa: CASSVALGTGTEAFF
d_call: NA
clone_size: once
j_call: TRBJ1-1
v_call: TRBV9

cdr3_nt: TGTGCCATCAGCTCCAGCGGGGGGTACGCCTACGAGCAGTACTTC
cdr3_aa: CAISSSGGYAYEQYF
d_call: TRBD2
clone_size: NA
j_call: TRBJ2-7
v_call: TRBV10-3

cdr3_nt: TGTGCCAGCAGTACCGGAGTAGGGGCATACAATGAGCAGTTCTTC
cdr3_aa: CASSTGVGAYNEQFF
d_call: NA
clone_size: NA
j_call: TRBJ2-1
v_call: TRBV6-5

cdr3_nt: TGTGCCAGCAGCTTTCAAATGAACACTGAAGCTTTCTTT
cdr3_aa: CASSFQMNTEAFF
d_call: NA
clone_size: NA
j_call: TRBJ1-1
v_call: TRBV7-2

cdr3_nt: TGTGCCTGGACCAAAACAGGGGGTTATGGCTACACCTTC
cdr3_aa: CAWTKTGGYGYTF
d_call: TRBD1
clone_size: NA
j_call: TRBJ1-2
v_call: TRBV30

cdr3_nt: TGTGCCAGCAGCTTAGGAGTGGATCAGCCCCAGCATTTT
cdr3_aa: CASSLGVDQPQHF
d_call: NA
clone_size: NA
j_call: TRBJ1-5
v_call: TRBV7-3

cdr3_nt: TGTGCCAGCACTCGGGGGGCCCTGGGGGAGCAGTACTTC
cdr3_aa: CASTRGALGEQYF
d_call: NA
clone_size: NA
j_call: TRBJ2-7
v_call: TRBV18

cdr3_nt: TGTGCCAGCAGCCGACAGGGGGACGCTGAAGCTTTCTTT
cdr3_aa: CASSRQGDAEAFF
d_call: TRBD1
clone_size: NA
j_call: TRBJ1-1
v_call: TRBV7-6

cdr3_nt: TGTGCCAGCAGCGTCAGTTCATCGAACACTGAAGCTTTCTTT
cdr3_aa: CASSVSSSNTEAFF
d_call: NA
clone_size: NA
j_call: TRBJ1-1
v_call: TRBV9

cdr3_nt: TGTGCCAGCAGTGAAGGGCGACAGGGGGGCAATCAGCCCCAGCATTTT
cdr3_aa: CASSEGRQGGNQPQHF
d_call: TRBD1
clone_size: NA
j_call: TRBJ1-5
v_call: TRBV6-1

cdr3_nt: TGCAGCGTCGTACACCGAGGGGAAGCTTTCTTT
cdr3_aa: CSVVHRGEAFF
d_call: NA
clone_size: NA
j_call: TRBJ1-1
v_call: TRBV29-1

cdr3_nt: TGTGCCAGCAGCCGGGGGGCGAATGAGGGGTATGGCTACACCTTC
cdr3_aa: CASSRGANEGYGYTF
d_call: NA
clone_size: NA
j_call: TRBJ1-2
v_call: TRBV7-3

cdr3_nt: TGTGCCAGCAGCCAGGACGGGTATGGCTACACCTTC
cdr3_aa: CASSQDGYGYTF
d_call: NA
clone_size: NA
j_call: TRBJ1-2
v_call: TRBV9

cdr3_nt: TGTGCCAGCAGCGGTAGCGGGAGAGGGGCAGATACGCAGTATTTT
cdr3_aa: CASSGSGRGADTQYF
d_call: TRBD2
clone_size: NA
j_call: TRBJ2-3
v_call: TRBV9

cdr3_nt: TGTGCCAGCAGCGCACAGGGGGCGTCTGAAGCTTTCTTT
cdr3_aa: CASSAQGASEAFF
d_call: TRBD1
clone_size: NA
j_call: TRBJ1-1
v_call: TRBV7-2

cdr3_nt: TGTGCCTTGACAGGGGCCATGAACACCGGGGAGCTGTTTTTT
cdr3_aa: CALTGAMNTGELFF
d_call: TRBD1
clone_size: NA
j_call: TRBJ2-2
v_call: TRBV30

cdr3_nt: TGTGCCAGCAGTGGGACACCCCAGCCATCCTACGAGCAGTACTTC
cdr3_aa: CASSGTPQPSYEQYF
d_call: NA
clone_size: NA
j_call: TRBJ2-7
v_call: TRBV28

cdr3_nt: TGTGCCAGCAGGGGGATAGCCGGGGAGCTGTTTTTT
cdr3_aa: CASRGIAGELFF
d_call: NA
clone_size: NA
j_call: TRBJ2-2
v_call: TRBV9

cdr3_nt: TGCGCCAGCAGCACCGGGACAGGGGGCCCCTTGACCGAGCAGTACTTC
cdr3_aa: CASSTGTGGPLTEQYF
d_call: TRBD1
clone_size: NA
j_call: TRBJ2-7
v_call: TRBV5-1

cdr3_nt: TGTGCCAGCAGCTCTAACAGGGGTGCGGGAAACACCATATATTTT
cdr3_aa: CASSSNRGAGNTIYF
d_call: TRBD1
clone_size: NA
j_call: TRBJ1-3
v_call: TRBV7-8

cdr3_nt: TGCGCCAGCAGCCCCTTACTAGCGGCCCTCTCCTACGAGCAGTACTTC
cdr3_aa: CASSPLLAALSYEQYF
d_call: TRBD2
clone_size: NA
j_call: TRBJ2-7
v_call: TRBV4-1

cdr3_nt: TGTGCCAGCAGCTTAGACCCACCTCTTCGAGGGGGGGCCACAGATACGCAGTATTTT
cdr3_aa: CASSLDPPLRGGATDTQYF
d_call: NA
clone_size: once
j_call: TRBJ2-3
v_call: TRBV11-2

cdr3_nt: TGTGCCAGCAGTGTTGGGGGAGCTGGAAACACCATATATTTT
cdr3_aa: CASSVGGAGNTIYF
d_call: NA
clone_size: few
j_call: TRBJ1-3
v_call: TRBV2